This T cell receptor beta chain came from a study of shared clonotypes between healthy human individuals. CD4+ cells were split into CD45RA+ naive and CD45RA-negative memory subsets. Between the trimmed V and J ends, which lost 2 bases and 5 bases, there was a span of 9 bases. The CDR3 has 13 residues. CDR1 is MGHDK and CDR2 is SYGVNS in the germline V gene. Each subset's genomic DNA was split evenly across several immunoSEQ plates. Clones were sequenced by immunoSEQ multiplex PCR, and TCRdb holds only the in-frame ones, with some missing. Of some 2.1 million clones listed, 90% to 95% are singletons. Study results and limitations: Limited genetic and exposure-history diversity came from having few donors.

As to this clone: What it binds is unknown.

Material: naive CD4+ T cells sorted from blood. Subset denoted: CD45RA+ positively selected. This clonotype originated in a man aged 18 to 29 in good health. This rearrangement joins TRBV25-1 to TRBJ1-1; D not resolved. CDR3 DNA: TGTGCCAGCAGTGAAAATCGGGGAACTGAAGCTTTCTTT. It codes for CASSENRGTEAFF.